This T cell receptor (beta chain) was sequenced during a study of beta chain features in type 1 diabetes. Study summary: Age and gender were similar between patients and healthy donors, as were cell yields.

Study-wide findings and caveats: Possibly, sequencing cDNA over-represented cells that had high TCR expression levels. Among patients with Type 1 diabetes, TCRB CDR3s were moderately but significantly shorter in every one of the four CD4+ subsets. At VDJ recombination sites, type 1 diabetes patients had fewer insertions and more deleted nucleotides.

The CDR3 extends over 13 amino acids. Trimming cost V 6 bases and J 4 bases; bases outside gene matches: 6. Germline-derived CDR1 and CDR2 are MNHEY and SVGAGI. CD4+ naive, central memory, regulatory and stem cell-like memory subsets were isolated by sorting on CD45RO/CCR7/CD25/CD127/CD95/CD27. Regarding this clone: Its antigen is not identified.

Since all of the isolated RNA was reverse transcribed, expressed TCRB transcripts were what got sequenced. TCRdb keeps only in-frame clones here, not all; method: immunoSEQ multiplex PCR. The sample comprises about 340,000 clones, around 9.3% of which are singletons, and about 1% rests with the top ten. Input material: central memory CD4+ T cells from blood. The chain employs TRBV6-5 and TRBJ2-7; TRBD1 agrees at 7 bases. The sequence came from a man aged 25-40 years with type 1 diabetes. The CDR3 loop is CASSPGTVYEQYF. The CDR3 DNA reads TGTGCCAGCAGCCCTGGGACAGTTTACGAGCAGTACTTC.